The 9 T cell receptor beta chains in this list originate from one sample, sequenced in a study of blood T cells in healthy people across ages. Together with a sample-barcoded 5' primer, a J-beta primer mix was included in a second PCR lasting about 7 to 11 cycles. TCRdb fed the 5' RACE reads into MiXCR, producing one record per CDR3 protein. The sample lists 1.5 million to 2 million distinct CDR3 sequences; 49% were seen once. What was sequenced was blood. Receptors were obtained from a woman between 35 and 50 years old in good health.

This chain uses TRBV5-1 with TRBJ2-7; TRBD2 matches at 8 bases. Germline V CDR1 and CDR2: SGHRS, YFSETQ. V lost 6 bases to trimming and J lost 7 bases; unmatched junction nucleotides: 15. The CDR3 extends over 15 amino acids. The CDR3: CASTLTSVSYNEQYF. The CDR3 DNA follows: TGCGCCAGCACCCTGACTAGCGTGTCCTACAATGAGCAGTACTTC. The whole variable domain, remainder taken from reference TRBV5-1 and TRBJ2-7, is KAGVTQTPRYLIKTRGQQVTLSCSPISGHRSVSWYQQTPGQGLQFLFEYFSETQRNKGNFPGRFSGRQFSNSRSEMNVSTLELGDSALYLCASTLTSVSYNEQYFGPGTRLTVT.

In this sample, this clonotype turned up a few times. The V and J genes are TRBV9 and TRBJ1-2; D not resolved. The germline CDR1 and CDR2 sequences are SGDLS and YYNGEE. The ends were cut back, 3 bases at V and 6 bases at J, with 15 bases in the middle. This CDR3 contains 14 residues. Here the CDR3 reads CASSARPDLHGYTF. CDR3 bases: TGTGCCAGCAGCGCTCGTCCGGACCTTCATGGCTACACCTTC.

V usage is TRBV11-2 and J usage is TRBJ2-7; the match to TRBD2 covers 7 bases. The ends lost 5 bases at V and 3 bases at J; junction bases unmatched: 10. CDR1 SGHAT and CDR2 FQNNGV come from the germline V gene. The CDR3 contains 15 residues. CDR3 coding DNA: TGTGCCAGCAGCCCCCGCCGGGACTACATCTACGAGCAGTACTTC. Translated: CASSPRRDYIYEQYF.

Of note for this clonotype: One junction end does not reproduce the germline sequence, and a read error may be involved. The chain couples TRBV7-7 to TRBJ2-1; 9 nucleotides align to TRBD2. The CDR3 has 15 amino acids. The germline CDR1 and CDR2 sequences are SSHAT and FNYEAQ (reference sequence). In DNA, the CDR3 is TGTGCTAGCAGCTTAGTGGCGGGGGGGAGCGATGAGCAGTTCTTC. Translating it yields CASSLVAGGSDEQFF.

This rearrangement joins TRBV7-2 to TRBJ2-5; possible D gene TRBD2, 6 bases. Germline CDR1 is SGHTA and CDR2 is FQGNSA. The CDR3 runs 12 residues. The germline V and J ends were trimmed by 4 bases and 12 bases, with 15 bases remaining between them. The DNA of the CDR3 is TGTGCCAGCAGCTACGAGGGCGGGGCCAAGTACTTC. Translating it yields CASSYEGGAKYF. Full variable domain (outside the CDR3, taken from reference TRBV7-2 and TRBJ2-5): GAGVSQSPSNKVTEKGKDVELRCDPISGHTALYWYRQSLGQGLEFLIYFQGNSAPDKSGLPSDRFSAERTGGSVSTLTIQRTQQEDSAVYLCASSYEGGAKYFGPGTRLLVL.

The J gene is TRBJ1-1, the V gene TRBV9, with a tentative D call TRBD1 (5 bases). This CDR3 comprises 14 residues. The V gene's germline CDR1 is SGDLS and CDR2 YYNGEE. V lost 2 bases and J lost 3, with 11 bases in between. The CDR3 is CASSVVRGDTEAFF. CDR3 coding DNA: TGTGCCAGCAGCGTCGTCCGAGGGGACACTGAAGCTTTCTTT.

This clonotype was observed a handful of times. The chain links TRBV15 to TRBJ1-2; D uncertain. The CDR3 loop spans 18 amino acids. Germline V gene sequence: CDR1 LNHNV, CDR2 YYDKDF (reference sequence). V shed 0 bases and J shed 4 bases, with 21 bases lying between them. The CDR3 DNA sequence: TGTGCCACCAGCAGAGATGGAGACACGGGGAGAAGTTTCTATGGCTACACCTTC. Its translation: CATSRDGDTGRSFYGYTF.

This rearrangement joins TRBV28 to TRBJ1-2; 12 bases match TRBD1. Trimming cost V 5 bases and J 2 bases; bases outside gene matches: 9. The CDR3 is 17 amino acids. Germline V lookup: CDR1 MDHEN, CDR2 SYDVKM. The CDR3, as DNA: TGTGCCAGCAGTCGGGCAGGGACAGGGGGCGCCAACTATGGCTACACCTTC. This codes for CASSRAGTGGANYGYTF.

The J gene is TRBJ2-4, the V gene TRBV27; D is perhaps TRBD1 (5 bases). This CDR3 is 17 amino acids long. V lost 3 bases, J lost 0 bases, and 15 bases lay in between. Germline loops: CDR1 MNHEY, CDR2 SMNVEV (reference sequence). CDR3 sequence (DNA): TGTGCCAGCAGTTTGCGAGGACACTACGCAGCCAAAAACATTCAGTACTTC. Translated, it gives CASSLRGHYAAKNIQYF.